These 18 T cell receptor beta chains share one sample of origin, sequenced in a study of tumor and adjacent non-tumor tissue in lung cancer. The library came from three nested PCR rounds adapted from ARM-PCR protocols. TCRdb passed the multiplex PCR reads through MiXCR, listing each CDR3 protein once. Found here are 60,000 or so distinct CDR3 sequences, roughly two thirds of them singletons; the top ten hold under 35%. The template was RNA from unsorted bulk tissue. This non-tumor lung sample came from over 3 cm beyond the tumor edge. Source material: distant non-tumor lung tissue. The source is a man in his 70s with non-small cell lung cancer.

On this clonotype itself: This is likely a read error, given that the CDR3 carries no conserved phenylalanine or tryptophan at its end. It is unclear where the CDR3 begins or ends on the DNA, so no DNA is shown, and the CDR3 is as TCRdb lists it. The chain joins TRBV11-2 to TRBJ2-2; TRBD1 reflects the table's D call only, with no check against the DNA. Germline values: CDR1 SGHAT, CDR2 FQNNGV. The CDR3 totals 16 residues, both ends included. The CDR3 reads CASSLPLIRGTGELFS.

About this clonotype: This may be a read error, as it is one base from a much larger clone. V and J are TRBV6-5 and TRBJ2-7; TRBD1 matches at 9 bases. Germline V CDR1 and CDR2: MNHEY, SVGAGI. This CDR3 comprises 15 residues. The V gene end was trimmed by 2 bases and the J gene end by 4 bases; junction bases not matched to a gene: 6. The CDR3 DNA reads TGTGCCAGCAGTTACCGGGACAGGGAGTCGTACGAGCAGTACTTC. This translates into CASSYRDRESYEQYF.

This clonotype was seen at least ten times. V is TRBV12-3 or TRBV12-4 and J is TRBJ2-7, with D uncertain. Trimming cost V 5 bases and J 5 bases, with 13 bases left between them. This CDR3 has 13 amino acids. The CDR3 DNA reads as TGTGCCAGCAGTCGGGCCAGCACGAACGAGCAGTACTTC. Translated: CASSRASTNEQYF.

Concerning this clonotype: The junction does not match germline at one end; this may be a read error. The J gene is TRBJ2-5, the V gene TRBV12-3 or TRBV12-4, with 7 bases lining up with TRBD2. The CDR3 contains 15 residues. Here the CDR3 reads CASSPWGGFQETQYF. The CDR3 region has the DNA TGTGCCAGCAGTCCTTGGGGGGGGTTCCAAGAGACCCAGTATTTC.

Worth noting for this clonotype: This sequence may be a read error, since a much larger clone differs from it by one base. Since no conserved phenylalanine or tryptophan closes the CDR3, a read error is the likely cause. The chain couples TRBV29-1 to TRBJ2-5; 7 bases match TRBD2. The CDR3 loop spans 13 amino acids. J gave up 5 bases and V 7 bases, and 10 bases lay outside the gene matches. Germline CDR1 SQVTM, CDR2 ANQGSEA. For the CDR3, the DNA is TGCAGCGGAGGCGGGGGAAGTGGTGAGACCCAGTACTCC. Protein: CSGGGGSGETQYS.

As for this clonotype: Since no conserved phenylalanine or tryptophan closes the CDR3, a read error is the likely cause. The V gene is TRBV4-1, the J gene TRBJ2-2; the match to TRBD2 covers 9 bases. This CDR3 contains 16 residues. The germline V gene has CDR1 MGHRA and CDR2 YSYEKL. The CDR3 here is CARSFQREAYTVELFL. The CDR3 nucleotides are TGCGCCCGCAGCTTCCAGCGGGAGGCCTACACCGTGGAGCTGTTTCTT.

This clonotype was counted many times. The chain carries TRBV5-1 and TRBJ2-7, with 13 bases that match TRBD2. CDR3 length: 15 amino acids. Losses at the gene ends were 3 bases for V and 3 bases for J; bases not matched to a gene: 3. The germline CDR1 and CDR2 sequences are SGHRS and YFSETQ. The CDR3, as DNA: TGCGCCAGCAGCTGGGGACTAGCGGGACACTACGAGCAGTACTTC. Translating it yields CASSWGLAGHYEQYF.

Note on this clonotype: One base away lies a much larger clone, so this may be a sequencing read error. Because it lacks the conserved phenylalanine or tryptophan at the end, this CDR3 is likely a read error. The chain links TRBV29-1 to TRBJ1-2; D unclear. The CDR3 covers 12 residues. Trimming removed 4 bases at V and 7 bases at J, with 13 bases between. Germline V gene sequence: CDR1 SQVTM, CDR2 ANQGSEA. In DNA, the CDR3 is TGCAGCGTTGTATTGGGAGCAGGTGGCTACACCTAC. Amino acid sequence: CSVVLGAGGYTY.

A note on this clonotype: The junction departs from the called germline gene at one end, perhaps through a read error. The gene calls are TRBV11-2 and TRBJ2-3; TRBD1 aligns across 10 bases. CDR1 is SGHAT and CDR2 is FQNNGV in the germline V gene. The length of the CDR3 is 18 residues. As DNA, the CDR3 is TGTGCCGGCAGCTTAGATTCCCGGACAGGGGGGAAAGGGGATACGCAGTATTTT. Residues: CAGSLDSRTGGKGDTQYF.

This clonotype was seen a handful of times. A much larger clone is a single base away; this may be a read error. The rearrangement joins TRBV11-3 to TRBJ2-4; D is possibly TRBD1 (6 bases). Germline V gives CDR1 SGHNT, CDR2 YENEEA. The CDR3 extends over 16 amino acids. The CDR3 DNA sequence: TGTGCCAGCAGCTCCAACAGGGAGCTAGCCAAAAACATTCAGCACTTC. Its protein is CASSSNRELAKNIQHF.

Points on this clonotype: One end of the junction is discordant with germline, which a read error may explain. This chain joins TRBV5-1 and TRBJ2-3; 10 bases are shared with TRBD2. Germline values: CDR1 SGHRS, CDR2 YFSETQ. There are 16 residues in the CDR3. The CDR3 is CAGSSGTSVSTDTQYF. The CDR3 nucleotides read TGCGCCGGCAGCTCCGGGACTAGCGTCAGCACAGATACGCAGTATTTT.

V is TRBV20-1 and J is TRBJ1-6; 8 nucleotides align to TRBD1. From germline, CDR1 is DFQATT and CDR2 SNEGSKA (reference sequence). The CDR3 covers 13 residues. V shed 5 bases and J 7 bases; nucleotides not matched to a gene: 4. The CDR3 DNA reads TGCAGTGCTCGACAGGGGTTGAATTCACCCCTCCACTTT. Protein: CSARQGLNSPLHF.

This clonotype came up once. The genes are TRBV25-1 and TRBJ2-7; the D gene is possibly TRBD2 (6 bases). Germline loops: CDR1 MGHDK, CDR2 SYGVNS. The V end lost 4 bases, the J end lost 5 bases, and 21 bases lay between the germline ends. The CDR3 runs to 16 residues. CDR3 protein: CASSAKRTGAGDEQYF. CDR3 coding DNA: TGTGCCAGCAGTGCAAAGAGGACGGGAGCCGGGGACGAGCAGTACTTC.

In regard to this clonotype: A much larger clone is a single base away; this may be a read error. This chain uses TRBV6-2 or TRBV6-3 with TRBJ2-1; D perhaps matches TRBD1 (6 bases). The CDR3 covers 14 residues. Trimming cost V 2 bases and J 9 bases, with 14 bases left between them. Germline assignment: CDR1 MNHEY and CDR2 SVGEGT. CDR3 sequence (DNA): TGTGCCAGCAGTTACATAGCGTGGGGGCGTGAGCAGTTCTTC. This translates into CASSYIAWGREQFF.

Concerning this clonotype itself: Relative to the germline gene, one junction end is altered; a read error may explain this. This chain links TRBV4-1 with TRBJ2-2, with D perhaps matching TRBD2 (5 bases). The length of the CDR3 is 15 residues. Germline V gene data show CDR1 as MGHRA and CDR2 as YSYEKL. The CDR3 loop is CASSQVARGTGELFF. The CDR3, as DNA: TGCGCTAGCAGCCAAGTGGCGCGAGGGACCGGGGAGCTGTTTTTT.

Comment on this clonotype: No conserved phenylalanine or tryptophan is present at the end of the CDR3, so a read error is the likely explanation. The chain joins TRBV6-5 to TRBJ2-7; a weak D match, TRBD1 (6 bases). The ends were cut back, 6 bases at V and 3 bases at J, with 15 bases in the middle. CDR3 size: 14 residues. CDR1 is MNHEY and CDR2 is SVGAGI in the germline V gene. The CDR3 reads CASRRGTGLYEQYL. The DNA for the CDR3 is TGTGCCAGCAGAAGGGGGACGGGGCTCTACGAGCAGTACTTA.

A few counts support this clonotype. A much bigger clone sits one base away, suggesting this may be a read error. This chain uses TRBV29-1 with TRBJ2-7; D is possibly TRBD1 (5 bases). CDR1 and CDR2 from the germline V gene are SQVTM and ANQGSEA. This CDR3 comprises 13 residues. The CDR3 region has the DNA TGCGGCGTGTTACAGGTGGTAGGCTACGAGCAGTACTTC. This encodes CGVLQVVGYEQYF.

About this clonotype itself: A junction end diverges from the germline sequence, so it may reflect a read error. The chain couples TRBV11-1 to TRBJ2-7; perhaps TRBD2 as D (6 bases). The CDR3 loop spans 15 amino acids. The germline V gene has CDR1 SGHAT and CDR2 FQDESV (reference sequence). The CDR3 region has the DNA TGTGCCAGCAGCTTAGAAACTAGCAGGGCCTACGAGCAGTATTTC. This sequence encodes CASSLETSRAYEQYF.